A single T cell receptor (beta chain) is shown here with its context. No cognate antigen has been identified for it. Per-base qualities were not stored, and no clone one base away is much larger. This record comes from a study of blood T cell repertoires in COVID-19 (dated by TCRdb to 2020 to 2021). Study-wide context: Collaborator samples came from the United States, Italy and Spain and covered acute and convalescent phases of COVID-19. A freely available public database, intended as a resource for researchers studying the immune response to SARS-CoV-2, is where the repertoires were released. The dataset comprised deeply sampled blood TCRbeta repertoires from subjects exposed to, actively infected with, or recovered from COVID-19. The material from the prospective study consisted of cDNA or gDNA derived from T cells, B-cell-depleted T cells, or PBMCs. Samples came from the ongoing ImmuneRACE study (first 160 participants) plus 1,254 subjects from 6 global collaborators. HLA class I and class II types, where available, came from metadata supplied by the sample provider rather than from assay-based typing. The sample metadata nearly always contained a de-identified subject ID, COVID-19 status, age in years and sex. Overall results and qualifications from the work: Clinical and demographic metadata were provided uncurated, with the amount varying by source and participant.

The immunoSEQ Assay, a bias-controlled multiplex PCR, was used to amplify TCRbeta CDR3 regions from genomic DNA. Per the source publication's procedure: The number of nucleated cells in each sample was estimated by amplification of reference gene primers within the assay. To quantify the absolute abundance of each unique TCRbeta CDR3 rearrangement, sequence reads were collapsed and filtered. For each sample, productive Simpson clonality was calculated by taking the square root of Simpson's diversity index across productive rearrangements. TCRdb provides this immuneACCESS table in a form limited to in-frame rearrangements. Some clones are lacking; in checked studies, under half of them reflect an unresolved V gene, and why the rest are absent is not known. The V and J calls and clone size were taken over from that table, and D and trimming were inferred from the DNA. The sample table records more than 300,000 clones; under 90% of these occur just once. The ten largest clones add up to over 8.5% of the sample.

From a lookup of the germline V gene (reference sequence), CDR1 and CDR2 are MNHEY and SMNVEV. Trimming accounts for 5 bases at V and 5 bases at J, while the number of junction bases matched to no gene is 7. Measured from the cysteine to the phenylalanine, the CDR3 is 15 residues long. Solely the CDR3 DNA is kept, with 45 bases framed from the first base. Participants in the prospective study were enrolled through a virtual design, were aged about 18 to 89 years, and lived in 24 United States geographic areas. In the prospective study, cohorts were assigned on the basis of participant-reported clinical history obtained from a screening survey and a study questionnaire. For ImmuneRACE Cohort 3, a participant was defined as recovered based on two consecutive negative NP/OP PCR tests, clearance by a healthcare professional, or resolution of symptoms. Each participant in the prospective study had whole blood, serum and a nasopharyngeal or oropharyngeal swab collected by mobile phlebotomists. Over an approximately two-month period, participants in the prospective study had the option of providing additional blood draws and questionnaires. Before DNA extraction, prospective study blood samples were shipped either frozen or at room temperature.

Sequenced material: PBMCs or T cells enriched from blood (not recorded which). The clonotype was recovered from a woman in her 30s who had recovered from COVID-19. The rearrangement combines TRBV27 with TRBJ2-1; the junction holds 9 bases that match TRBD2. Here is the DNA: TGTGCCAGCAGTCACGGGGCTAGCGGGAACAATGAGCAGTTCTTC. Translation gives CASSHGASGNNEQFF.